This TCR beta chain was documented in a study of response to subunit inactivated influenza vaccine. TCRdb re-analysed the RT-PCR reads in MiXCR, keeping a single row per CDR3 protein. The sample lists hundreds of thousands of distinct CDR3 sequences; around 14% were seen once. This clonotype was detected a few times. Its cognate antigen is unknown. Study findings and constraints: Authors proposed each seasonal influenza vaccination draws in few new T cells.

Sequencing used PBMCs from blood, obtained approximately 15 days before vaccination. The TCR was taken from a man aged 45 to 65 who received an inactivated influenza vaccine.

CDR3 loop: CASSLGTFLNTGELFF. CDR3 DNA: TGTGCCAGCAGCTTGGGGACGTTTCTCAACACCGGGGAGCTGTTTTTT. The chain combines TRBV5-6 with TRBJ2-2, with D unresolved. Looked up from germline, CDR1 is SGHDT and CDR2 is YYEEEE. V shed 0 bases and J shed 2 bases, with 11 bases lying between them. The CDR3 sequence is 16 residues long.